Listed below are T cell receptor beta chains from one sample, sequenced in a study of blood T cell repertoires in COVID-19. The repertoire was sequenced with immunoSEQ multiplex PCR; TCRdb's copy has only in-frame clones and lacks some. This sample carries 240,000 or so clones, about nine tenths of them seen once, and the ten largest clones take about 1%. Source material: PBMCs or T cells enriched from blood (not recorded which). All receptors come from a man aged 45-65 years who had been exposed to COVID-19. CDR3s include the opening cysteine and the closing phenylalanine or tryptophan. D genes are given only for firm matches. Some rows mark clone size as missing; the rest say once, few, many or name a class of expanded clone.

.	14	TRBV7-9	TRBJ1-1	.	TGTGCCAGCAGCCTGTATGACACAAACACTGAAGCTTTCTTT	CASSLYDTNTEAFF
TRBD2	17	TRBV27	TRBJ2-1	.	TGTGCCAGCAGTTTAGGAGTAGTAGCGGGATTAGTTTATGAGCAGTTCTTC	CASSLGVVAGLVYEQFF
TRBD1	15	TRBV28	TRBJ1-5	.	TGTGCCAGTTTGCGGAGCGCAGGGGGCTATCAGCCCCAGCATTTT	CASLRSAGGYQPQHF
TRBD2	14	TRBV3-1/TRBV3-2	TRBJ2-3	.	TGTGCCAGCACCACTCGACTAGCATCAGATACGCAGTATTTT	CASTTRLASDTQYF
TRBD1	13	TRBV2	TRBJ1-5	.	TGTGCCAGCAGGGGGACAGGGTCTCAGCCCCAGCATTTT	CASRGTGSQPQHF
TRBD1	13	TRBV6-5	TRBJ1-4	.	TGTGCCAGCAAGGACAGGGGTTTAGAAAAACTGTTTTTT	CASKDRGLEKLFF
.	14	TRBV9	TRBJ1-4	.	TGTGCCAGCAGCCCCAACCCCGGGGATGAAAAACTGTTTTTT	CASSPNPGDEKLFF
TRBD1	15	TRBV7-3	TRBJ2-2	.	TGTGCCAGCAGCCCATGGACAGGAGTCACCGGGGAGCTGTTTTTT	CASSPWTGVTGELFF
.	15	TRBV27	TRBJ2-3	.	TGTGCCAGCAGTTTACAGTCGTCAGGTTCAGATACGCAGTATTTT	CASSLQSSGSDTQYF
.	13	TRBV11-3	TRBJ1-5	.	TGTGCCAGCAGCTTGGGGGGGGATCTGCCCCAGCATTTT	CASSLGGDLPQHF
.	14	TRBV29-1	TRBJ2-1	.	TGCAGCGTTGAAGACCCCGGGACAAATAATGAGCAGTTCTTC	CSVEDPGTNNEQFF
TRBD2	19	TRBV2	TRBJ2-2	.	TGTGCCAGCAGTGAAACGGGACTAGCGGGGGGCCGCCCCCTCGGGGAGCTGTTTTTT	CASSETGLAGGRPLGELFF
TRBD2	18	TRBV7-8	TRBJ2-1	.	TGTGCCAGCAGCTTACCCTCGACTAGCGGAAGCTCCTACAATGAGCAGTTCTTC	CASSLPSTSGSSYNEQFF
TRBD2	14	TRBV28	TRBJ2-1	.	TGTGCCACAACTAGCGTCGTTTCCTACAATGAGCAGTTCTTC	CATTSVVSYNEQFF
.	15	TRBV7-3	TRBJ2-6	.	TGTGCCAGCAGCGGTCAGGGGCCTGGGGCCAACGTCCTGACTTTC	CASSGQGPGANVLTF
.	15	TRBV28	TRBJ1-3	.	TGTGCCAGCAGATTTAACAGGGTTTCTGGAAACACCATATATTTT	CASRFNRVSGNTIYF
.	15	TRBV11-2	TRBJ1-6	.	TGTGCCAGCAGCTCCCGCCTGGGCGTGGATTCACCCCTCCACTTT	CASSSRLGVDSPLHF
.	16	TRBV15	TRBJ2-2	once	TGTGCCACCACCGGGACTCCCCCCCGGAACACCGGGGAGCTGTTTTTT	CATTGTPPRNTGELFF
.	15	TRBV9	TRBJ1-2	.	TGTGCCAGCAGCCCCACCTATAGGGGTATTAATGGCTACACCTTC	CASSPTYRGINGYTF
.	12	TRBV6-5	TRBJ1-1	.	TGTGCCAGCAATCAGGGCGGAAGTGAAGCTTTCTTT	CASNQGGSEAFF
TRBD1	13	TRBV19	TRBJ1-5	.	TGTGCCAGTAGTAGGGACAGGAATCAGCCCCAGCATTTT	CASSRDRNQPQHF
.	14	TRBV6-5	TRBJ2-1	.	TGTGCCAGCAGTACCGGGACTCGGGCCAATGAGCAGTTCTTC	CASSTGTRANEQFF
.	15	TRBV4-1	TRBJ1-5	.	TGCGCCAGCAGTCAGGGGCCTAGCAGCGATCAGCCCCAGCATTTT	CASSQGPSSDQPQHF
.	12	TRBV7-2	TRBJ1-1	once	TGTGCCAGCAGCCGAGATCTATTTGAAGCTTTCTTT	CASSRDLFEAFF
.	14	TRBV28	TRBJ1-3	.	TGTGCCAGCAGTTTAGCGAATTTCGGAAACACCATATATTTT	CASSLANFGNTIYF
.	11	TRBV20-1	TRBJ1-5	.	TGCAGTGCTAAAGAACGGGGACCCCAGCATTTT	CSAKERGPQHF
.	12	TRBV29-1	TRBJ2-5	.	TGCAGCGTTGTGGGCCAACAAGAGACCCAGTACTTC	CSVVGQQETQYF
.	15	TRBV15	TRBJ2-7	.	TGTGCCACCAGCGGCGGGGTTACAGGACTCTACGAGCAGTACTTC	CATSGGVTGLYEQYF
TRBD1	17	TRBV27	TRBJ2-6	.	TGTGCCAGCAGTTCGACAGGGACCTACTCTGGGGCCAACGTCCTGACTTTC	CASSSTGTYSGANVLTF
.	17	TRBV28	TRBJ1-3	.	TGTGCCAGCAGTTTAGAGGGAGGACATCGCTCTGGAAACACCATATATTTT	CASSLEGGHRSGNTIYF
TRBD1	14	TRBV6-5	TRBJ2-3	once	TGTGCCAGCAGCCGGGACAGCCCCACAGATACGCAGTATTTT	CASSRDSPTDTQYF
.	13	TRBV27	TRBJ1-5	.	TGTGCCAGCAGTTCAACAGGGTATAAGCCCCAGCATTTT	CASSSTGYKPQHF
TRBD1	14	TRBV2	TRBJ1-4	.	TGTGCCAGCAGTAACAGGGGCCGTAGTGAAAAACTGTTTTTT	CASSNRGRSEKLFF
.	16	TRBV5-1	TRBJ1-1	.	TGCGCCAGCAGCTTGGATACGAGGCCTGTTCCGACTGAAGCTTTCTTT	CASSLDTRPVPTEAFF
TRBD2	16	TRBV11-2	TRBJ2-1	.	TGTGCCAGCAGCCCGCTCGGGGGGGTCCCCTACAATGAGCAGTTCTTC	CASSPLGGVPYNEQFF
TRBD1	15	TRBV28	TRBJ1-2	.	TGTGCCAGCAGTTTATCGTGGGACAGGGGATACGGCTACACCTTC	CASSLSWDRGYGYTF
TRBD2	17	TRBV11-2	TRBJ2-2	.	TGTGCCAGCAGCTTAGATGGGGGCGGGGGGGCCCCCGGGGAGCTGTTTTTT	CASSLDGGGGAPGELFF
.	13	TRBV3-1/TRBV3-2	TRBJ2-3	.	TGTGCCAGCAGCCCTACGGGGATAGATACGCAGTATTTT	CASSPTGIDTQYF
TRBD2	15	TRBV18	TRBJ2-5	.	TGTGCCAGCTCACCAGGACTAGGACTAGTTGAGACCCAGTACTTC	CASSPGLGLVETQYF
.	15	TRBV27	TRBJ2-3	.	TGTGCCAGCAGTTTATTGGGAGATACCACAGATACGCAGTATTTT	CASSLLGDTTDTQYF
.	14	TRBV11-2	TRBJ1-2	.	TGTGCCAGCAGACAGGACGGAGTTAACTATGGCTACACCTTC	CASRQDGVNYGYTF
.	13	TRBV5-1	TRBJ1-6	.	TGCGCCAGCAGCTTGGAAGCGGGTTCACCCCTCCACTTT	CASSLEAGSPLHF
TRBD2	16	TRBV6-5	TRBJ2-7	.	TGTGCCAGCAGTTACTCCCCCGGCGGGGGAGCGTACGAGCAGTACTTC	CASSYSPGGGAYEQYF
TRBD1	14	TRBV6-5	TRBJ1-1	.	TGTGCCAGCAGGGCCGGGACAGCATACACTGAAGCTTTCTTT	CASRAGTAYTEAFF
.	13	TRBV29-1	TRBJ2-3	.	TGCAGCGCTACCATAGGGACTGGCGATACGCAGTATTTT	CSATIGTGDTQYF
.	11	TRBV6-4	TRBJ2-1	.	TGTGCCAGCAACAGAGACAATGAGCAGTTCTTC	CASNRDNEQFF
TRBD1	18	TRBV6-1	TRBJ2-2	.	TGTGCCAGCAGTGGGCGTGGACAGGGGGCTTCGAACACCGGGGAGCTGTTTTTT	CASSGRGQGASNTGELFF
TRBD2	14	TRBV2	TRBJ2-2	.	TGTGCCAGCAGTGCCGGGACTAGTATCGGGGAGCTGTTTTTT	CASSAGTSIGELFF
.	13	TRBV7-9	TRBJ1-5	.	TGTGCCAGCAGCTTAGCACAGAATCAGCCCCAGCATTTT	CASSLAQNQPQHF
TRBD1	15	TRBV24-1	TRBJ1-3	.	TGTGCCACCAGTGATTCAGGGGGGAGAGGAAACACCATATATTTT	CATSDSGGRGNTIYF
.	12	TRBV2	TRBJ2-5	once	TGTGCCAGCGGCCAATACCAAGAGACCCAGTACTTC	CASGQYQETQYF
TRBD1	14	TRBV19	TRBJ2-5	once	TGTGCCAGTAGTACCTGGACAGGCCAAGAGACCCAGTACTTC	CASSTWTGQETQYF
.	13	TRBV4-1	TRBJ1-2	.	TGCGCCAGCAGCCAAGGTACAGCTGGTGGCTACACCTTC	CASSQGTAGGYTF